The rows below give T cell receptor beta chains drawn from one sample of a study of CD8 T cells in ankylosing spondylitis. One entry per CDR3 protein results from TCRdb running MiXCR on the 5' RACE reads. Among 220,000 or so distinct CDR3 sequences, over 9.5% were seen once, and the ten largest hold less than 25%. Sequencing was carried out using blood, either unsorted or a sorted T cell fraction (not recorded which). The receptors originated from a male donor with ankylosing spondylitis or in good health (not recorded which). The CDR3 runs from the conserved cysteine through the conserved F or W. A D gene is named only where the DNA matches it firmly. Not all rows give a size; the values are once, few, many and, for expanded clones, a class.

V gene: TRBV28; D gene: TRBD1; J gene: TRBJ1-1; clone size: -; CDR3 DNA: TGTGCCAGCACGTTGACAGGGGGGATGAACACTGAAGCTTTCTTT; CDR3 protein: CASTLTGGMNTEAFF
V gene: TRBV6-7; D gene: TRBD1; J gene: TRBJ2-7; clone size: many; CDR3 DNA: TGTGCCAGCAGGGACAGGCAGATCCACGAGCAGTACTTC; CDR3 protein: CASRDRQIHEQYF
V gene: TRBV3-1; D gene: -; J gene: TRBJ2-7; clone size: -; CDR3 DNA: TGTGCCAGCAGCCTCGGCACCCCAGGCAACGAGCAGTACTTC; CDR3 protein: CASSLGTPGNEQYF
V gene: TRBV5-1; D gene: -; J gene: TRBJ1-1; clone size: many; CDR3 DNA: TGCGCCAGCAGCTGGGACAAAGAGAACACTGAAGCTTTCTTT; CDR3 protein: CASSWDKENTEAFF
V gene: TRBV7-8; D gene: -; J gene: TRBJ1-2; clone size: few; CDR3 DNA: TGTGCCAGCAGCCCCTATGGAGCCTATGGCTACACCTTC; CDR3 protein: CASSPYGAYGYTF
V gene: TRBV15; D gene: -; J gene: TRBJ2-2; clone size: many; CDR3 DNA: TGTGCCACCAGCCCCAGGAGGGGGCTCACCGGGGAGCTGTTTTTT; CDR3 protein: CATSPRRGLTGELFF
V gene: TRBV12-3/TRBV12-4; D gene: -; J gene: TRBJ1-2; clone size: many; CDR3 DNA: TGTGCCAGCAGCCTGGACACTAACTATGGCTACACCTTC; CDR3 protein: CASSLDTNYGYTF
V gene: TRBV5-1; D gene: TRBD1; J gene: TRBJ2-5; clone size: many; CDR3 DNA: TGCGCCAGCAGCTCTACAGGGGGCGGTGAGACCCAGTACTTC; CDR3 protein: CASSSTGGGETQYF
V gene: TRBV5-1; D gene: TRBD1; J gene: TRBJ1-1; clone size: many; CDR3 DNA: TGCGCCAGCAGACCCACAGGGGGCGGGGAAGCTTTCTTT; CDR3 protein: CASRPTGGGEAFF
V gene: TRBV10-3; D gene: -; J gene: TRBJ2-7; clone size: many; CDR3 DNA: TGTGCCATCAGTACATCCGACGAGCAGTACTTC; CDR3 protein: CAISTSDEQYF
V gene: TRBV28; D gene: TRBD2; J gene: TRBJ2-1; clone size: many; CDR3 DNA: TGTGCCAGCAGTTTCGGGGGGTTCTCCTACAATGAGCAGTTCTTC; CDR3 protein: CASSFGGFSYNEQFF
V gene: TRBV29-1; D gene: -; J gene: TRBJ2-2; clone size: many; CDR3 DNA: TGCAGCGCCCGGGGGACAAACACCGGGGAGCTGTTTTTT; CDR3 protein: CSARGTNTGELFF
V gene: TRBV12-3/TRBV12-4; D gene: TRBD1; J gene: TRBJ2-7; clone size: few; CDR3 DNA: TGTGCCAGCAGTCCTCGGACAGGGGGTTTCGAGCAGTACTTC; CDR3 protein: CASSPRTGGFEQYF
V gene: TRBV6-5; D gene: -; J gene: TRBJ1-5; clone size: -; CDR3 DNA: TGTGCCAGCAGTTACTTGGTTCCGGGGCGCGAGGGAGGGCATCCCAAGCATTTT; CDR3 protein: CASSYLVPGREGGHPKHF
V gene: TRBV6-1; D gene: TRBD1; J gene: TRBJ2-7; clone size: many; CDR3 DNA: TGTGCCAGCAGGGGGGACAGACTCTACGAGCAGTACTTC; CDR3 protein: CASRGDRLYEQYF
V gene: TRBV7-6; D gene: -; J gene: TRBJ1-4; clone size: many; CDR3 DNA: TGTGCCAGCACCCTAGGAATAGGGGGAGACGAAAAACTGTTTTTT; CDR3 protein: CASTLGIGGDEKLFF
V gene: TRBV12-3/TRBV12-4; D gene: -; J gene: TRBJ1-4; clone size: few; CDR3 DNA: TGTGCCAGCAGTTTAATGAACTCGGGGCTGTTTTTT; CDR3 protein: CASSLMNSGLFF
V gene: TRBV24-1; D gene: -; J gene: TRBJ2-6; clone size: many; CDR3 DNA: TGTGCCACCAGTGCGGACAGCTCTGGGGCCAACGTCCTGACTTTC; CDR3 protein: CATSADSSGANVLTF
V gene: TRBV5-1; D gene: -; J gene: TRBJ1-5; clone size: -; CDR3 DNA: TGCGCCAGCAGCTTAATGCCTGGGGGGGAGTTGAGCAATCAGCCCCAGCATTTT; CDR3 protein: CASSLMPGGELSNQPQHF
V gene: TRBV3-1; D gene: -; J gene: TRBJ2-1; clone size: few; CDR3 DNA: TGTGCCAGCAGCCAGGCGGGGACCTCCAATGAGCAGTTCTTC; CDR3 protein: CASSQAGTSNEQFF
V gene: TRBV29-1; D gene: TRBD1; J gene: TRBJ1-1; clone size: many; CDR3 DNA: TGCAGCGCTCTTCCCGGGACAGGGGCTGAAGCTTTCTTT; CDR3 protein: CSALPGTGAEAFF
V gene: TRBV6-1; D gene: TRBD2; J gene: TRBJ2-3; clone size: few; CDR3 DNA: TGTGCCAGCAGTACCCAACTAGCGGGCGCAGATACGCAGTATTTT; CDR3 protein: CASSTQLAGADTQYF
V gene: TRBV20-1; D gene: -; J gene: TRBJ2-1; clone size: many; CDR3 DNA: TGCAGTGCTAGAGACGGGGCAGGGGTTTACAATGAGCAGTTCTTC; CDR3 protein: CSARDGAGVYNEQFF
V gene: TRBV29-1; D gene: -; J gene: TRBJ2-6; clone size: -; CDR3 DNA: TGCAGCGTTGAAGCGAAGGAAAAATTTGCTGGGGCCAACGTCCTGACTTTC; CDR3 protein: CSVEAKEKFAGANVLTF
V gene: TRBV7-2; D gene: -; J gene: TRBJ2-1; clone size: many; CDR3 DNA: TGTGCCAGCAGCTTAAGGGTGGACGCGTACAATGAGCAGTTCTTC; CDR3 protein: CASSLRVDAYNEQFF
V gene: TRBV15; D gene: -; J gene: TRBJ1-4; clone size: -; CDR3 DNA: TGTGCCACCAGCAGACCCCGGGAGGGTCGAGGTGAAAAACTGTTTTTT; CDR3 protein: CATSRPREGRGEKLFF
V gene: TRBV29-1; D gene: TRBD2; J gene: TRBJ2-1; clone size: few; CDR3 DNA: TGCAGCGTTGAAGATTCTCTAGCGGGGGGGCGGGGTGAGCAGTTCTTC; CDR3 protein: CSVEDSLAGGRGEQFF
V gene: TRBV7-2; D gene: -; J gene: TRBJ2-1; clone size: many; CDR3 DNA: TGTGCCAGCAGCTTAGGGGCGGTGAGCTCCTACAATGAGCAGTTCTTC; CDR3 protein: CASSLGAVSSYNEQFF
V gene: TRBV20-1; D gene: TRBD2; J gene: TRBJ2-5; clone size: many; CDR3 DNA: TGCAGTGCTAGAGATCTGGCTAGCGGGGGCCAAGAGACCCAGTACTTC; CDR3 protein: CSARDLASGGQETQYF
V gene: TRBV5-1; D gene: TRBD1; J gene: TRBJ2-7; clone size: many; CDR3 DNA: TGCGCCAGCTATGAGGGACAGGGGGCGAACGAGCAGTACTTC; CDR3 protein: CASYEGQGANEQYF
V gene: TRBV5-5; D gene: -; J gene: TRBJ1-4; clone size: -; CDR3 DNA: TGTGCCAGCAGCGACACCAGTAACTCTAATGAAAAACTGTTTTTT; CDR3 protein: CASSDTSNSNEKLFF
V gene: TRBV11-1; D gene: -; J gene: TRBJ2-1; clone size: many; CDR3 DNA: TGTGCCAGCAGCCTGGGGCTACTAGCCTTGGAGTCCTACAATGAGCAGTTCTTC; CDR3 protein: CASSLGLLALESYNEQFF
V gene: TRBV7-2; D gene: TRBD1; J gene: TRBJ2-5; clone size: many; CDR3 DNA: TGTGCCAGCAGCCGGGACAGGCCAGAGGAGACCCAGTACTTC; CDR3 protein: CASSRDRPEETQYF
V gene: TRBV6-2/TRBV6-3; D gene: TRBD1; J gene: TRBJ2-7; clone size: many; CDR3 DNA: TGTGCCAGCAGAACGGGACAGGGGACCTACGAGCAGTACTTC; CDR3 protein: CASRTGQGTYEQYF
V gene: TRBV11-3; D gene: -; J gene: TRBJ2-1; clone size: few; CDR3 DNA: TGTGCCAGCAGCTTAGGGGGGACAAACGTCGGCAATGAGCAGTTCTTC; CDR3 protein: CASSLGGTNVGNEQFF
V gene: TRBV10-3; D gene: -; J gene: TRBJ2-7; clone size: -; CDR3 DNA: TGTGCCATCACTGCAGGGAAGAACGTCTACGAGCAGTACTTC; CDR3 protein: CAITAGKNVYEQYF
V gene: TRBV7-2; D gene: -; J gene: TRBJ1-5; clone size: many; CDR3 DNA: TGTGCCAGCAGCTTAGTTGAGGGCAATCAGCCCCAGCATTTT; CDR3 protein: CASSLVEGNQPQHF
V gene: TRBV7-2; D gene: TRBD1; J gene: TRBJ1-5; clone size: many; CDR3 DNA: TGTGCCAGCAGCTTAGCCCCAGGGGGAAGCAATCAGCCCCAGCATTTT; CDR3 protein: CASSLAPGGSNQPQHF
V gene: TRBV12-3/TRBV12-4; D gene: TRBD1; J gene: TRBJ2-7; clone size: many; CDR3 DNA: TGTGCCAGCAGTTTCCCAGCCGGGACAGGGAACGAGCAGTACTTC; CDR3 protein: CASSFPAGTGNEQYF
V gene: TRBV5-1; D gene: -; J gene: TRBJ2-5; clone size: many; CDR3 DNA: TGCGCCAGCAGCCCCGGCCAATACCAAGAGACCCAGTACTTC; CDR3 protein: CASSPGQYQETQYF
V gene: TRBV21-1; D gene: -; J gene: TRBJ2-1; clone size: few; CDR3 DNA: TGTGCCAGCACCCCGGGACAGGCCAGCTCCTACAATGAGCAGTTCTTC; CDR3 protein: CASTPGQASSYNEQFF
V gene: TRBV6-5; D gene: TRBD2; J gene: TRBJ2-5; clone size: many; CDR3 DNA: TGTGCCAGCAGTTACTCAGGCCTAGCGGGGGTAAAAGAGACCCAGTACTTC; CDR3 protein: CASSYSGLAGVKETQYF
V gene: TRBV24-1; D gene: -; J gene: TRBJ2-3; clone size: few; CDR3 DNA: TGTGCCACCAGTGACCAGCGTCGGAGCACAGATACGCAGTATTTT; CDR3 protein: CATSDQRRSTDTQYF
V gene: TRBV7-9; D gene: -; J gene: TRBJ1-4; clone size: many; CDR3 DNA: TGTGCCAGCAGCTTAGCGCTGAGGGATATAGCTAATGAAAAACTGTTTTTT; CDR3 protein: CASSLALRDIANEKLFF
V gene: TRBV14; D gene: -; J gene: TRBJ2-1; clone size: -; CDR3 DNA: TGTGCCAGCAGCCAAGATTCGGGGCGGATTCTGCAGTTCTTC; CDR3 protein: CASSQDSGRILQFF
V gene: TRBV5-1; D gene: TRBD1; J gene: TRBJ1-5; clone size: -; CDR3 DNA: TGCGCCAGCAGCCTAAATTCTCCGGGACAGGGAAGTCATCCCCAGCATTTT; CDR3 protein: CASSLNSPGQGSHPQHF
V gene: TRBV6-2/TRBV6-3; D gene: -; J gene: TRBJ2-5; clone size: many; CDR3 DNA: TGTGCCAGCATATGGCGGGACCAGCAAGAGACCCAGTACTTC; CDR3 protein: CASIWRDQQETQYF
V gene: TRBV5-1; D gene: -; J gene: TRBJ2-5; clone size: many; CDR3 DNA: TGCGCCAGCAGCCAACGGGACTCTTCTAGGGAGACCCAGTACTTC; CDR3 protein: CASSQRDSSRETQYF
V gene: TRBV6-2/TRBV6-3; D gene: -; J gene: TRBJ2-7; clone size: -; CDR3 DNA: TGTGCCAGCAGTTCCGTCTCCTACGAGCAGTACTTC; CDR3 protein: CASSSVSYEQYF